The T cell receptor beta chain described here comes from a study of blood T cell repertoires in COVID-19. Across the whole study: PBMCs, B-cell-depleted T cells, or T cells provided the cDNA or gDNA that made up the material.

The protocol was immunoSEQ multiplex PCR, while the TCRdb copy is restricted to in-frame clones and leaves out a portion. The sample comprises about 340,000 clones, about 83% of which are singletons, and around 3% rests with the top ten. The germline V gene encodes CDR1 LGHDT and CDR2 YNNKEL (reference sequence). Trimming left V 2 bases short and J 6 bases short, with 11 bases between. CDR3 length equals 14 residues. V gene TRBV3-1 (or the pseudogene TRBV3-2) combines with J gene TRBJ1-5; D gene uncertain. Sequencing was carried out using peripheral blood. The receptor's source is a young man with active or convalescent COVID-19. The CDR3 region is CASSQLGSGQPQHF. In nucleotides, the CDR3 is TGTGCCAGCAGCCAATTGGGTTCGGGTCAGCCCCAGCATTTT.